Each of the 30 T cell receptor beta chains below was sequenced from the same sample in a study of T cells in Graves' hyperthyroidism and ophthalmopathy (dated by TCRdb to between 2018 and 2021). Receptors were amplified or captured by multiplex PCR. Sequencing was performed on an Illumina HiSeq 2000. Amplification of TCR beta CDR3 regions was carried out from RNA transcripts. The first round of RT-PCR for the TCR CDR3 was performed with the HTBI primer set and the Qiagen OneStep RT-PCR kit. TCRdb itself trimmed the public reads at Q25 with fastp, ran MiXCR and retained productive beta chains. Duplicate CDR3 protein sequences are folded into a single record with the most common DNA and genes. The sample table contains around 420,000 distinct CDR3 sequences; only one count was recorded for approximately 14% of them. The ten most abundant clones make up roughly 4.8% of the sample. Material: blood. Source of these receptors: a woman under 30 with Graves' hyperthyroidism.

Ten or more counts support this clonotype. The gene calls are TRBV5-5 and TRBJ2-5; tentatively, D is TRBD1 (6 bases). Trimming stripped 3 bases from V and 5 bases from J, with 20 bases between. This CDR3 spans 16 amino acids. Germline-derived CDR1 and CDR2 are SGHKS and YYEKEE (reference sequence). CDR3 protein: CASSSPSGTMRETQYF. The DNA for the CDR3 is TGTGCCAGCAGCTCGCCCTCCGGGACAATGCGTGAGACCCAGTACTTC. Full variable domain (remainder filled in from reference TRBV5-5 and TRBJ2-5): DAGVTQSPTHLIKTRGQQVTLRCSPISGHKSVSWYQQVLGQGPQFIFQYYEKEERGRGNFPDRFSARQFPNYSSELNVNALLLGDSALYLCASSSPSGTMRETQYFGPGTRLLVL.

Comment on this clonotype: A single base separates this from a much larger clone, so it may be a read error. The chain has TRBV12-3 or TRBV12-4 and TRBJ2-7; D might be TRBD2 (5 bases). CDR3 length: 15 amino acids. V lost 6 bases to trimming and J lost 0 bases, with 15 bases between them. CDR3 bases: TGTGCCAGCAGCAAGGCTAGCCGGAGCTCCTACGAGCAGTACTTC. Translation gives CASSKASRSSYEQYF.

The table lists this clonotype with many counts. The chain combines TRBV12-3 or TRBV12-4 with TRBJ2-1; no definite D call. CDR3 size: 11 residues. Trimming cost V 1 base and J 6 bases, with 1 base left between them. CDR3 sequence (DNA): TGTGCCAGCAGTTTAGGCAATGAGCAGTTCTTC. Its translation: CASSLGNEQFF.

This clonotype was counted a few times. CDR3 region: CSVTRETQYF. The CDR3 bases are TGCAGCGTGACAAGAGAGACCCAGTACTTC. The gene calls are TRBV29-1 and TRBJ2-5, with D unclear. The germline V gene encodes CDR1 SQVTM and CDR2 ANQGSEA. This CDR3 region has 10 residues. With 6 bases removed from V and 4 bases from J, the gap between germline ends came to 6 bases. Full variable domain (rest looked up from reference TRBV29-1 and TRBJ2-5): SAVISQKPSRDICQRGTSLTIQCQVDSQVTMMFWYRQQPGQSLTLIATANQGSEATYESGFVIDKFPISRPNLTFSTLTVSNMSPEDSSIYLCSVTRETQYFGPGTRLLVL.

This clonotype was seen ten or more times. The chain recombines TRBV28 with TRBJ2-7; D gene ambiguous. Germline CDR1 MDHEN, CDR2 SYDVKM. Trimming removed 6 bases at V and 0 bases at J, with 6 bases between. This CDR3 region has 12 residues. Here the CDR3 DNA reads TGTGCCAGCAGCTTAGTCTCCTACGAGCAGTACTTC. It translates to CASSLVSYEQYF. The whole variable domain, filled in from reference TRBV28 and TRBJ2-7, reads DVKVTQSSRYLVKRTGEKVFLECVQDMDHENMFWYRQDPGLGLRLIYFSYDVKMKEKGDIPEGYSVSREKKERFSLILESASTNQTSMYLCASSLVSYEQYFGPGTRLTVT.

There are many counts of this clonotype. The V gene is TRBV7-2, the J gene TRBJ2-5; 9 positions match TRBD2. The V segment lost 5 bases and the J segment 7 bases; nucleotides outside the gene matches: 14. This CDR3 is 16 amino acids long. The V gene's germline CDR1 is SGHTA and CDR2 FQGNSA. For the CDR3, the DNA is TGTGCCAGCAGCCCTATCGTCGCGGGAGGGCCGGGGACCCAGTACTTC. It is translated as CASSPIVAGGPGTQYF.

This clonotype has just a few counts. CDR3 DNA: TGTGCCTGGAGTTTTGAGGGGGCAACGGGATACAATGAGCAGTTCTTC. The encoded protein is CAWSFEGATGYNEQFF. The chain has TRBV30 and TRBJ2-1, with 7 bases matching TRBD1. This CDR3 contains 16 residues. The J segment lost 4 bases and the V segment lost 2 bases, leaving 11 bases of the junction unmatched. Germline V gene data show CDR1 as GTSNPN and CDR2 as SVGIG (reference sequence).

A word on this clonotype: Given a much more abundant clone one base away, this may be a read error. The genes are TRBV7-3 and TRBJ2-1; 7 nucleotides align to TRBD2. Germline V gives CDR1 SGHTA, CDR2 FQGTGA. This CDR3 is 16 amino acids long. The J segment lost 2 bases and the V segment lost 2 bases, leaving 6 bases of the junction unmatched. The CDR3 DNA is TGTGCCAGCAGCTTAGATGGCGGGAGCCCCTACAATGAGCAGTTCTTC. Translated: CASSLDGGSPYNEQFF.

This clonotype has only a few counts. This sequence joins TRBV12-5 and TRBJ2-1; D possibly corresponds to TRBD1 (6 bases). Germline CDR1 reads LGHNT; CDR2 reads FRNRAP. This CDR3 has 17 residues. Trimming left V 4 bases short and J 0 bases short, with 16 bases between. The CDR3 coding sequence is TGTGCTAGTGGTTACAGGGACGGCGAAAGCTCCTACAATGAGCAGTTCTTC. Its protein product is CASGYRDGESSYNEQFF.

This clonotype was seen many times. The V call is TRBV7-8, the J call TRBJ2-7, with 14 bases that match TRBD2. The CDR3 is 17 residues long. V shed 1 base, J shed 5 bases, and the junction held 7 bases outside the gene matches. CDR1 is SGHVS, CDR2 FQNEAQ, per germline. The CDR3 reads CASSLGGLAGVSNEQYF. The CDR3 DNA sequence: TGTGCCAGCAGCTTAGGGGGACTAGCGGGAGTTTCGAACGAGCAGTACTTC.

This clonotype was seen only once. Here the CDR3 omits its conserved ending phenylalanine or tryptophan, so a read error is the likely source. This chain uses TRBV7-6 with TRBJ2-5; D ambiguous. The V gene's germline CDR1 is SGHVS and CDR2 FNYEAQ. This CDR3 spans 14 amino acids. V lost 5 bases and J 3 bases, leaving 13 bases between the germline ends. CDR3 DNA sequence: TGTGCCAGCAGCCCCGCCCAAAGCGAAGAGACCCAGTACCTC. This sequence encodes CASSPAQSEETQYL.

This rearrangement joins TRBV18 to TRBJ1-5; 8 nucleotides match TRBD1. CDR1 is KGHSH, CDR2 LQKENI, per germline. The CDR3 is 15 amino acids. V gave up 5 bases and J gave up 2 bases; unmatched junction bases: 5. CDR3: CASSWTGNGNQPQHF. DNA for the CDR3: TGTGCCAGCTCATGGACAGGGAATGGCAATCAGCCCCAGCATTTT.

This clonotype was detected only a few times. As DNA, the CDR3 is TGTGCCAGCAGTGACCGGACAGGGCATAACTATGGCTACACCTTC. It encodes CASSDRTGHNYGYTF. The chain uses TRBV25-1 and TRBJ1-2, with TRBD1 identical over 8 bases. V lost 3 bases to trimming and J lost 1 base; unmatched junction nucleotides: 4. CDR3 length: 15 amino acids. CDR1 and CDR2 from the germline V gene are MGHDK and SYGVNS.

This clonotype was observed at least ten times. The rearrangement joins TRBV7-8 to TRBJ2-7; 11 bases match TRBD1. Trimming took 5 bases from V and 7 from J; bases not matched to a gene: 10. This CDR3 is 15 amino acids long. The germline V gene has CDR1 SGHVS and CDR2 FQNEAQ. CDR3 DNA: TGTGCCAGCAGCCCAACCGGGACAGGGGGAGCTGAGCAGTACTTC. It yields the protein CASSPTGTGGAEQYF.

This clonotype has ten or more counts. The CDR3 region is CASSQVPQSGAFF. CDR3 DNA sequence: TGTGCCAGCAGCCAAGTCCCACAGAGCGGAGCTTTCTTT. This chain connects TRBV3-1 to TRBJ1-1, with unresolved D. V was trimmed by 1 base and J by 10 bases, leaving 13 bases between them. This CDR3 has 13 amino acids. CDR1 and CDR2 (germline): LGHDT, YNNKEL (reference sequence).

This clonotype was counted ten times or more. The chain couples TRBV5-4 to TRBJ2-5; 14 bases agree with TRBD2. This CDR3 is built from 13 residues. The germline V gene encodes CDR1 SGHNT and CDR2 YYREEE (reference sequence). The CDR3 spells CAGTSGSKETQYF. Written as DNA, the CDR3 is TGTGCAGGGACTAGCGGGAGTAAAGAGACCCAGTACTTC.

This clonotype was counted ten times or more. The DNA of the CDR3 is TGCGCCAGCAGTGAGGGCCTCTCTAGCACAGATACGCAGTATTTT. It is translated as CASSEGLSSTDTQYF. J is TRBJ2-3 and V is TRBV10-1; no firm D call. Trimming removed 2 bases from V and 0 bases from J, with 9 bases in between. The CDR3 sequence is 15 residues long. Germline values: CDR1 WNHNN, CDR2 SYGVQD (reference sequence).

This clonotype was seen a few times. The genes are TRBV3-1 and TRBJ2-1; TRBD2 aligns across 14 bases. The germline CDR1 and CDR2 sequences are LGHDT and YNNKEL (reference sequence). This CDR3 has 17 residues. The V segment lost 3 bases and the J segment 9 bases; nucleotides outside the gene matches: 10. The CDR3: CASSHYQGLAGAGEQFF. Written as DNA, the CDR3 is TGTGCCAGCAGCCATTACCAGGGACTAGCGGGAGCAGGTGAGCAGTTCTTC.

This clonotype came up many times. The V gene is TRBV10-3, the J gene TRBJ1-4, with no clear D. This CDR3 is built from 12 residues. Deletions cut 3 bases from V and 5 bases from J, with 4 bases between. Germline V gives CDR1 ENHRY, CDR2 SYGVKD. CDR3 residues: CAISEGNEKLFF. DNA of the CDR3: TGTGCCATCAGTGAAGGGAATGAAAAACTGTTTTTT.

Many counts were recorded for this clonotype. The V call is TRBV20-1, the J call TRBJ1-5; the D gene is possibly TRBD1 (6 bases). The germline CDR1 and CDR2 sequences are DFQATT and SNEGSKA (reference sequence). The CDR3 is made up of 13 amino acids. V gave up 5 bases and J gave up 1 base, with 9 bases separating them. DNA for the CDR3: TGCAGTGCTGGGGGGCCGAGCAATCAGCCCCAGCATTTT. As protein: CSAGGPSNQPQHF.

This clonotype showed up many times. The genes are TRBV4-1 and TRBJ2-3; 8 bases line up with TRBD2. The CDR3 loop spans 16 amino acids. The germline gives CDR1 MGHRA, CDR2 YSYEKL. Trimming removed 0 bases from V and 4 bases from J; junction bases left unmatched: 6. This CDR3 is CASSQDSAGVADTQYF. CDR3 DNA sequence: TGCGCCAGCAGCCAAGACTCAGCGGGAGTTGCAGATACGCAGTATTTT.

In its sample, this clonotype was seen many times. The chain employs TRBV7-9 and TRBJ2-6; TRBD1 is a possible D gene (6 bases). Germline CDR1 and CDR2: SEHNR and FQNEAQ (reference sequence). V dropped 5 bases and J dropped 4 bases, with 15 bases sitting between them. The CDR3 extends over 16 amino acids. CDR3 sequence: CASSKHRVGGANVLTF. CDR3 sequence (DNA): TGTGCCAGCAGCAAGCACAGGGTTGGCGGGGCCAACGTCCTGACTTTC.

This clonotype was seen many times. This chain uses TRBV3-1 with TRBJ2-7; 7 positions match TRBD1. CDR3 length: 12 residues. Per germline, CDR1 LGHDT and CDR2 YNNKEL (reference sequence). Losses at the gene ends were 4 bases for V and 6 bases for J; bases not matched to a gene: 3. The CDR3 sequence: CASSRGQAEQYF. The CDR3 bases are TGTGCCAGCAGCCGAGGACAGGCCGAGCAGTACTTC.

The table lists this clonotype with a few counts. The chain is built from TRBV5-5 and TRBJ1-1; D remains ambiguous. This CDR3 is 12 amino acids long. V gave up 9 bases and J gave up 6 bases, with 15 bases separating them. Germline V lookup: CDR1 SGHKS, CDR2 YYEKEE (reference sequence). The DNA of the CDR3 is TGTGCCACCGGTCAGCTCGGTTCTGAAGCTTTCTTT. The encoded protein is CATGQLGSEAFF. Supplemented by reference TRBV5-5 and TRBJ1-1, the full variable domain reads DAGVTQSPTHLIKTRGQQVTLRCSPISGHKSVSWYQQVLGQGPQFIFQYYEKEERGRGNFPDRFSARQFPNYSSELNVNALLLGDSALYLCATGQLGSEAFFGQGTRLTVV.

The chain has TRBV20-1 and TRBJ2-2; 10 bases fit TRBD2. V dropped 1 base and J dropped 7; count of bases not matched to a gene: 6. The CDR3 loop spans 15 amino acids. CDR1 and CDR2 (germline): DFQATT, SNEGSKA (reference sequence). For the CDR3, the DNA is TGCAGTGCTAGAGTGGCTAGCGGGAGTCACGGGGAGCTGTTTTTT. Encoded protein: CSARVASGSHGELFF.

This clonotype was found many times. The chain employs TRBV19 and TRBJ2-7; 11 bases map to TRBD2. J gave up 5 bases and V 7 bases, and 4 bases lay outside the gene matches. Per germline, CDR1 LNHDA and CDR2 SQIVND (reference sequence). The CDR3 consists of 13 residues. CDR3 sequence: CASTTSGKNEQYF. Here the CDR3 DNA reads TGTGCCAGTACGACTAGCGGGAAAAACGAGCAGTACTTC.

In its sample, this clonotype was seen a few times. The chain uses TRBV6-1 and TRBJ1-3; D is uncertain. CDR3 length: 11 amino acids. Trimming stripped 4 bases from V and 8 bases from J, with 6 bases between. Per the germline V gene, CDR1 is MNHNS and CDR2 is SASEGT. This CDR3 reads CASSGRDTIYF. For the CDR3, the DNA is TGTGCCAGCAGTGGTCGGGACACCATATATTTT.

In its sample, this clonotype was seen many times. This chain uses TRBV30 with TRBJ2-3; TRBD1 matches 9 bases. Germline CDR1 GTSNPN, CDR2 SVGIG (reference sequence). The CDR3 contains 16 residues. Trimming cost V 1 base and J 3 bases; bases outside gene matches: 8. CDR3 loop: CAWSGPGGQGTDTQYF. The CDR3 region has the DNA TGTGCCTGGAGTGGACCGGGGGGACAGGGTACAGATACGCAGTATTTT.

This clonotype was detected a few times. The rearrangement joins TRBV20-1 to TRBJ2-3, with TRBD2 identical over 8 bases. The ends lost 3 bases at V and 7 bases at J; junction bases unmatched: 6. The CDR3 sequence is 13 residues long. Germline CDR1 reads DFQATT; CDR2 reads SNEGSKA (reference sequence). The CDR3 region has the DNA TGCAGTGCTAGGGGCGGGAGGATAAATACGCAGTATTTT. Encoded protein: CSARGGRINTQYF.

The chain combines TRBV6-1 with TRBJ1-4; TRBD1 is a possible D gene (6 bases). The CDR3 runs 16 residues. The V end was cut by 6 bases, the J end by 5 bases, with 19 bases between. CDR1 is MNHNS, CDR2 SASEGT, per germline. The CDR3 loop reads CASRDYRDNLNEKLFF. The DNA of the CDR3 is TGTGCCAGCAGGGACTACCGGGACAACCTCAATGAAAAACTGTTTTTT.